The clone carrying this T cell receptor (beta chain) was seen many times. V was shortened by 4 bases and J by 7 bases, with 14 bases between the two germline ends. CDR3 length equals 13 residues. Germline-derived CDR1 and CDR2 are SQVTM and ANQGSEA. The data are from a study of T-cell reconstitution after alpha-beta-depleted transplantation in children. The TCRbeta library was prepared with unique molecular identifiers. TCRdb redid the calling of the PCR reads with MiXCR, one entry per CDR3 protein. The table has 200,000 to 300,000 distinct CDR3 sequences, approximately 8% seen once. V is TRBV29-1 and J is TRBJ1-5; no firm D call. This receptor was taken from a male patient younger than 18 who had a stem cell transplant for acute lymphoblastic leukemia, so the T cells may come from the graft donor. The sample consisted of PBMCs, mostly from graft donor cells, taken 180 days after TCRalphabeta/CD19-depleted stem cell transplant. The CDR3 DNA is TGCAGCGTTGCCGGTGACGCAGCACAGCCCCAGCATTTT. It codes for CSVAGDAAQPQHF.